Below are 12 T cell receptor beta chains sequenced from a single sample in a study of blood T cell repertoires in COVID-19. Sequencing was performed with immunoSEQ multiplex PCR; in TCRdb, only in-frame clones are kept and a portion is missing. This table has around 50,000 clones, 85% appearing once. What was sequenced was peripheral blood. The receptors were sampled from a man aged 40-50 years with active COVID-19.

The V and J genes are TRBV28 and TRBJ2-7; 9 bases agree with TRBD1. Germline loops: CDR1 MDHEN, CDR2 SYDVKM. The J segment lost 3 bases and the V segment lost 6 bases, leaving 9 bases of the junction unmatched. There are 15 residues in the CDR3. In DNA form, the CDR3 reads TGTGCCAGCAGCCCCCCGGGACAGGGTTACTACGAGCAGTACTTC. It specifies CASSPPGQGYYEQYF.

A single count supports this clone. The rearrangement links TRBV5-5 to TRBJ2-1; 7 bases agree with TRBD1. Trimming cost V 6 bases and J 2 bases; bases outside gene matches: 8. There are 15 residues in the CDR3. CDR1 SGHKS and CDR2 YYEKEE come from the germline V gene (reference sequence). The CDR3 loop reads CASNLMGQPYNEQFF. The CDR3 bases are TGTGCCAGCAACCTCATGGGACAGCCCTACAATGAGCAGTTCTTC.

This clone was observed a few times. As DNA, the CDR3 is TGTGCCAGCAGAAACAGGGGAAAGAATCAGCCCCAGCATTTT. Encoded protein: CASRNRGKNQPQHF. This chain links TRBV2 with TRBJ1-5; 7 bases map to TRBD1. This CDR3 spans 14 amino acids. Germline values: CDR1 SNHLY, CDR2 FYNNEI. V lost 6 bases and J lost 4; bases outside the gene matches: 6.

V is TRBV3-1 (or the pseudogene TRBV3-2) and J is TRBJ2-7; 10 bases fit TRBD2. The V gene end was trimmed by 4 bases and the J gene end by 4 bases; junction bases not matched to a gene: 7. The V gene's germline CDR1 is LGHDT and CDR2 YNNKEL (reference sequence). The CDR3 is 15 amino acids. The CDR3 spells CASSPRLAGGYEQYF. The CDR3, as DNA: TGTGCCAGCAGCCCCCGACTAGCGGGTGGATACGAGCAGTACTTC.

The sample holds one count of this clone. The V gene is TRBV6-6, the J gene TRBJ2-2; D gene ambiguous. This CDR3 spans 15 amino acids. The V and J ends lost 5 bases and 5 bases respectively, with 15 bases between them. The germline V gene has CDR1 MNHNY and CDR2 SVGAGI (reference sequence). The CDR3 DNA reads as TGTGCCAGCAGTGACCCCGGCGCGCGGACCGGGGAGCTGTTTTTT. Translating gives CASSDPGARTGELFF.

The chain is built from TRBV19 and TRBJ1-4, with 8 bases lining up with TRBD1. Trimming cost V 6 bases and J 10 bases; bases outside gene matches: 7. Germline assignment: CDR1 LNHDA and CDR2 SQIVND (reference sequence). This CDR3 is built from 13 residues. As DNA, the CDR3 is TGTGCCAGTAGAGGGACAGGCGGCGGAAAACTGTTTTTT. Its protein is CASRGTGGGKLFF.

The chain has TRBV7-8 and TRBJ2-7; TRBD2 aligns across 14 bases. Trimming removed 3 bases from V and 3 bases from J; junction bases left unmatched: 1. Germline V CDR1 and CDR2: SGHVS, FQNEAQ. CDR3 size: 15 residues. The CDR3 is CASSFGTSGSYEQYF. In nucleotides, the CDR3 is TGTGCCAGCAGCTTCGGGACTAGCGGGAGCTACGAGCAGTACTTC.

The chain uses TRBV7-9 and TRBJ1-5; 9 bases agree with TRBD1. Trimming removed 1 base from V and 1 base from J; junction bases left unmatched: 8. Germline V gives CDR1 SEHNR, CDR2 FQNEAQ (reference sequence). This CDR3 spans 18 amino acids. The CDR3 spells CASSLVGQGGRSNQPQHF. In nucleotides, the CDR3 is TGTGCCAGCAGCTTAGTGGGACAGGGCGGTCGGAGCAATCAGCCCCAGCATTTT.

This clone appeared a few times. The chain employs TRBV7-6 and TRBJ2-5; 15 bases align to TRBD2. The CDR3 spans 16 residues. Germline V gene data show CDR1 as SGHVS and CDR2 as FNYEAQ. Trimming took 5 bases from V and 4 from J; bases not matched to a gene: 5. The CDR3 loop is CASSLWTSGRGETQYF. CDR3 coding DNA: TGTGCCAGCAGCCTCTGGACTAGCGGGAGGGGAGAGACCCAGTACTTC.

A few counts support this clone. The V call is TRBV28, the J call TRBJ2-2, with TRBD1 matching 8 bases. J lost 3 bases, V lost 3 bases, and 0 bases had no gene match. The CDR3 sequence is 14 residues long. The germline V gene has CDR1 MDHEN and CDR2 SYDVKM. The CDR3 region is CASSLTGDTGELFF. DNA for the CDR3: TGTGCCAGCAGTTTGACAGGGGACACCGGGGAGCTGTTTTTT.

This chain uses TRBV28 with TRBJ1-5; possible D gene TRBD1, 6 bases. Germline V lookup: CDR1 MDHEN, CDR2 SYDVKM. CDR3 size: 15 residues. V was cut by 5 bases and J by 2 bases, with 13 bases left in between. CDR3 in amino acids: CASSNGAGGNQPQHF. Written as DNA, the CDR3 is TGTGCCAGCAGTAATGGGGCAGGGGGCAATCAGCCCCAGCATTTT.

The rearrangement links TRBV6-6 to TRBJ1-1; D possibly corresponds to TRBD1 (6 bases). The CDR3 length is 14 residues. V lost 8 bases and J 5 bases, leaving 18 bases between the germline ends. CDR1 MNHNY and CDR2 SVGAGI come from the germline V gene (reference sequence). CDR3 loop: CASGFEGVSTEAFF. CDR3 DNA: TGTGCCAGCGGCTTTGAGGGGGTGTCGACTGAAGCTTTCTTT.